The TCR beta chain under discussion was sequenced for a study of Ad26.COV2.S vaccination and SARS-CoV-2 variants (dated by TCRdb to the early 2020s). For context, the study as a whole: The specificity and breadth of SARS-CoV-2-reactive T cell receptors after Ad26.COV2.S vaccination were assessed by TCRbeta repertoire sequencing. A total of approximately 30 samples were included in the TCR-sequenced set, comprising around 19 Ad26.COV2.S vaccine recipients, 5 placebo recipients and 8 SARS-CoV-2 convalescent individuals. Overall study outcomes, separate from this receptor: Comparable non-spike TCR breadth was observed between vaccine and placebo recipients, consistent with only spike being contained in the vaccine. Spike-specific TCR breadth was higher in Ad26.COV2.S recipients than in placebo recipients (P = 0.0014). It was noted by the authors that total T cell responses may have been underestimated by the TCR breadth and depth analyses. After vaccination, substantial breadth of spike-specific CD8+ and CD4+ T cell responses was reported.

V trim: 3 bases; J trim: 9 bases; unmatched bases: 7. The CDR3 contains 15 residues, cysteine and phenylalanine counted. This entry keeps only the CDR3 DNA: 45 bases, framed from base 1. The germline V gene gives CDR1 as KGHDR and CDR2 as SFDVKD. In regard to this clone: It has no known antigen specificity. Nothing much larger sits one base from this clone, and base qualities are not available.

TCRbeta CDR3 regions were sequenced with the immunoSEQ Assay. After extraction, genomic DNA underwent amplification by bias-controlled multiplex PCR, followed by high-throughput sequencing. Per the authors' processing: To quantify the absolute abundance of every unique TCRbeta CDR3 region, sequences were collapsed and filtered. T cell fraction was estimated by normalizing TCRbeta template counts to usable DNA, with usable DNA measured through amplification of reference genes found in all nucleated cells. Repertoire TCRs were annotated as SARS-CoV-2-specific when V gene, CDR3 amino acid sequence and J gene were exactly matched to a known reactive TCR set. The reference SARS-CoV-2 TCR set was derived from MIRA and filtered for enrichment in COVID-19-positive ImmuneCODE repertoires, a step that removed public or cross-reactive TCRs. Using the MIRA antigens, annotated TCRs were further analysed by specific ORF or by position within an ORF. Breadth was defined as annotated unique rearrangements over total unique productive rearrangements; depth was the summed frequency of those rearrangements. Two-sided Wilcoxon rank-sum tests were applied when comparing TCR breadth between groups. The table was pulled from immuneACCESS by TCRdb, which kept in-frame rearrangements only. Such tables lose some clones; where checked, under half of the loss comes from unresolved V genes, and the rest has no known cause. Clone size and V and J calls were adopted from that table, with D and trimming inferred from the DNA. Present in this sample are some 350,000 clones, about 91% of which were seen just once. 3.9% of the sample belongs to the ten largest clones.

This sample's time point label indicates: individuals recovered from natural SARS-CoV-2 infection. This clonotype was sampled from a human donor who had recovered from COVID-19. The source material was peripheral blood, sampled after recovery from COVID-19. This chain is built from TRBV24-1 and TRBJ2-1; TRBD2 fits 10 bases in the junction. The CDR3 here reads CATSDPSGGAGEQFF. The DNA sequence is as follows: TGTGCCACCAGTGATCCTAGCGGGGGTGCCGGTGAGCAGTTCTTC.